This T cell receptor beta chain comes out of a study of vaccination effects on CD4 cells after COVID-19. Repertoires were generated with immunoSEQ multiplex PCR, while TCRdb's copy carries only in-frame clones and drops some. The sample includes tens of thousands of clones, approximately 73% of them seen just once. At the end of roughly 9 days of culture, CD4+ T cells were isolated. This clone was detected only a few times. The antigen is unknown. Trimming took off 0 bases at V and 2 bases at J, with 5 bases between the two ends. CDR3 length: 13 amino acids. CDR1 LGHNA and CDR2 YNFKEQ come from the germline V gene.

The genes are TRBV4-2 and TRBJ2-7; D is uncertain. Sequencing used CD4+ T cells from PBMCs cultured without peptide, obtained before COVID-19 vaccination. This sequence originates from a human donor who received a COVID-19 vaccine. The CDR3 loop reads CASSQDQAYEQYF. CDR3 coding DNA: TGTGCCAGCAGCCAAGATCAGGCCTACGAGCAGTACTTC.